Below are 21 T cell receptor beta chains sequenced from a single sample in a study of cytomegalovirus exposure and HLA in healthy donors. It was with 60 Vbeta and 13 Jbeta primers that the PCR ran. Using immunoSEQ multiplex PCR, the repertoire was profiled, and TCRdb retains in-frame clones only, with some absent. The sample includes roughly 150,000 clones, about four fifths of them seen just once. Input material: PBMCs. The receptors originated from a man aged 25-45 years in good health.

The J gene is TRBJ2-7, the V gene TRBV27; 8 nucleotides agree with TRBD2. This CDR3 spans 15 amino acids. V dropped 6 bases and J dropped 4; count of bases not matched to a gene: 11. The germline V gene encodes CDR1 MNHEY and CDR2 SMNVEV (reference sequence). CDR3 protein: CASRDQLAGPYEQYF. The CDR3 DNA sequence: TGTGCCAGCAGGGACCAGTTAGCGGGACCTTACGAGCAGTACTTC.

In this sample, this clone turned up a few times. The chain recombines TRBV18 with TRBJ2-7; D may be TRBD1 (7 bases). The germline CDR1 and CDR2 sequences are KGHSH and LQKENI. The CDR3 extends over 15 amino acids. Trimming removed 0 bases from V and 4 bases from J, with 13 bases in between. Written as DNA, the CDR3 is TGTGCCAGCTCACCACCGGCGGGACAGAGGTACGAGCAGTACTTC. Residues: CASSPPAGQRYEQYF.

There are a few counts of this clone. The chain couples TRBV6-1 to TRBJ1-2, with a possible D match to TRBD1 (6 bases). CDR3 length equals 15 residues. V was trimmed by 10 bases and J by 4 bases, leaving 22 bases between them. Germline V CDR1 and CDR2: MNHNS, SASEGT. Here the CDR3 reads CATNPNQGPTYGYTF. CDR3 bases: TGTGCCACCAATCCTAACCAGGGGCCGACCTATGGCTACACCTTC.

The rearrangement joins TRBV11-2 to TRBJ2-1; 7 nucleotides align to TRBD2. J was trimmed by 0 bases and V by 1 base; bases with no gene match: 3. CDR3 length equals 16 residues. The germline CDR1 and CDR2 sequences are SGHAT and FQNNGV. CDR3: CASSLAGGSSYNEQFF. CDR3 nucleotides: TGTGCCAGCAGCTTAGCCGGGGGGAGCTCCTACAATGAGCAGTTCTTC.

CDR3 nucleotides: TGTGCCAGCAGCCCGACAGGCAATGAGCAGTTCTTC. Protein: CASSPTGNEQFF. The chain carries TRBV4-2 and TRBJ2-1; tentative D call: TRBD1 (6 bases). Trimming left V 4 bases short and J 6 bases short, with 7 bases between. CDR1 is LGHNA, CDR2 YNFKEQ, per germline. This CDR3 is 12 amino acids long.

CDR3 bases: TGTGCCAGGAGGGACTCAAAAACGTACTTC. Protein sequence: CARRDSKTYF. The chain is built from TRBV19 and TRBJ2-7; perhaps TRBD2 as D (6 bases). CDR1 is LNHDA, CDR2 SQIVND, per germline (reference sequence). This CDR3 is 10 amino acids long. With 9 bases removed from V and 12 bases from J, the gap between germline ends came to 15 bases.

This chain connects TRBV18 to TRBJ1-4; 8 nucleotides align to TRBD1. V shed 6 bases, J shed 4 bases, and the junction held 4 bases outside the gene matches. CDR1 is KGHSH and CDR2 is LQKENI in the germline V gene. The CDR3 consists of 14 residues. CDR3 residues: CASSQGQDNEKLFF. The CDR3 nucleotides read TGTGCCAGCTCGCAGGGACAGGATAATGAAAAACTGTTTTTT.

This chain uses TRBV6-5 with TRBJ2-5, with 9 bases that match TRBD2. With the DNA end fitting TRBJ2-7 better, the J assignment may be wrong. The CDR3 is 15 amino acids. Germline V gene sequence: CDR1 MNHEY, CDR2 SVGAGI. The CDR3 is CASSSHSGRPNEQYF. The CDR3 DNA is TGTGCCAGCAGTTCCCATAGCGGGAGACCCAACGAGCAGTACTTC.

This clone appeared a few times. This chain joins TRBV6-5 and TRBJ2-1, with D maybe TRBD1 (6 bases). The CDR3 length is 14 residues. Germline V gene sequence: CDR1 MNHEY, CDR2 SVGAGI. Trimming stripped 6 bases from V and 8 bases from J, with 17 bases between. CDR3 sequence (DNA): TGTGCCAGCAGCCCCAGGGGACCCCCTCATGAGCAGTTCTTC. Protein: CASSPRGPPHEQFF.

This chain uses TRBV19 with TRBJ2-5, with TRBD2 identical over 8 bases. This CDR3 contains 14 residues. Germline CDR1 is LNHDA and CDR2 is SQIVND (reference sequence). With 3 bases clipped from V and 5 bases from J, the junction kept 5 bases outside the gene matches. The CDR3 coding sequence is TGTGCCAGTAGTATTGGTGGACTAGCTGAGACCCAGTACTTC. Protein sequence: CASSIGGLAETQYF.

This clone was found once. This sequence joins TRBV5-1 and TRBJ2-1; D ambiguous. This CDR3 spans 15 amino acids. V lost 2 bases, J lost 2 bases, and 11 bases lay in between. The germline gives CDR1 SGHRS, CDR2 YFSETQ. The CDR3 here is CASSFNSEAYNEQFF. CDR3 bases: TGCGCCAGCAGCTTTAACTCCGAGGCCTACAATGAGCAGTTCTTC. The variable domain in full, with the rest retrieved from reference TRBV5-1 and TRBJ2-1, is KAGVTQTPRYLIKTRGQQVTLSCSPISGHRSVSWYQQTPGQGLQFLFEYFSETQRNKGNFPGRFSGRQFSNSRSEMNVSTLELGDSALYLCASSFNSEAYNEQFFGPGTRLTVL.

The chain links TRBV5-6 to TRBJ1-1, with no clear D. Trimming pared 0 bases from V and 3 bases from J, leaving 9 bases between. The CDR3 loop spans 14 amino acids. In germline, CDR1 is SGHDT, CDR2 YYEEEE. The CDR3 coding sequence is TGTGCCAGCAGCTTGGGATCCGGAGACACTGAAGCTTTCTTT. Translation gives CASSLGSGDTEAFF.

J is TRBJ2-1 and V is TRBV27; the match to TRBD2 covers 8 bases. The length of the CDR3 is 19 residues. V lost 3 bases, J lost 0 bases, and 13 bases stayed unmatched. From germline, CDR1 is MNHEY and CDR2 SMNVEV (reference sequence). DNA of the CDR3: TGTGCCAGCAGTTTTAAAGGTTCACTAGCGGTCAGCTCCTACAATGAGCAGTTCTTC. It specifies CASSFKGSLAVSSYNEQFF.

The V call is TRBV7-8, the J call TRBJ2-5; perhaps TRBD1 as D (6 bases). The CDR3 contains 14 residues. Trimming took 6 bases from V and 1 from J, leaving 12 bases between them. Looked up from germline, CDR1 is SGHVS and CDR2 is FQNEAQ. CDR3 sequence (DNA): TGTGCCAGCAGACCAGACAGGTTCCAAGAGACCCAGTACTTC. It is translated as CASRPDRFQETQYF.

The chain has TRBV5-6 and TRBJ2-2; 12 nucleotides agree with TRBD2. The germline V gene has CDR1 SGHDT and CDR2 YYEEEE. The CDR3 has 16 residues. V lost 0 bases to trimming and J lost 6 bases; unmatched junction nucleotides: 3. Written as DNA, the CDR3 is TGTGCCAGCAGCTTGGGACTAGCGGGAGTCGCCGGGGAGCTGTTTTTT. Encoded protein: CASSLGLAGVAGELFF.

The chain links TRBV28 to TRBJ2-7, with 8 bases identical to TRBD1. Germline CDR1 is MDHEN and CDR2 is SYDVKM. The trim removed 6 bases at V and 7 bases at J, leaving 11 bases unmatched. CDR3 length: 14 residues. Here the CDR3 reads CASSHDPTGDEQYF. CDR3 nucleotide sequence: TGTGCCAGCAGCCACGACCCGACAGGGGATGAGCAGTACTTC.

This chain links TRBV28 with TRBJ2-5; a weak D match, TRBD2 (6 bases). With the DNA end fitting TRBJ2-7 better, the J assignment may be wrong. The CDR3 has 13 residues. Germline V lookup: CDR1 MDHEN, CDR2 SYDVKM. The CDR3 DNA is TGTGCCAGCAGTAGACTAGTCCCCAACGAGCAGTACTTC. Amino acids: CASSRLVPNEQYF.

This clone turned up a few times. The V and J genes are TRBV6-1 and TRBJ2-3, with a weak D call TRBD1 (6 bases). The CDR3 totals 15 residues. Germline V CDR1 and CDR2: MNHNS, SASEGT. V lost 1 base to trimming and J lost 3 bases, with 11 bases between them. This CDR3 is CASSEGKGETDTQYF. The CDR3 DNA follows: TGTGCCAGCAGTGAAGGGAAGGGGGAGACAGATACGCAGTATTTT.

The CDR3 DNA sequence: TGTGCCAGCAGCAGTCCGGGACAGGGAGGAGAGACCCAGTACTTC. Translated, it gives CASSSPGQGGETQYF. The rearrangement links TRBV28 to TRBJ2-5; 9 bases align to TRBD1. CDR1 is MDHEN and CDR2 is SYDVKM in the germline V gene. Unmatched junction bases numbered 9, after V lost 6 bases and J lost 4 bases. The CDR3 totals 15 residues.

This clone was picked up a small number of times. V is TRBV4-1 and J is TRBJ1-2, with D perhaps matching TRBD1 (6 bases). The germline V and J ends were trimmed by 4 bases and 6 bases, with 12 bases remaining between them. The CDR3 length is 13 residues. In germline, CDR1 is MGHRA, CDR2 YSYEKL. CDR3 bases: TGCGCCAGCAGCCGACGACAGGACGATGGCTACACCTTC. Translating it yields CASSRRQDDGYTF.

The chain has TRBV6-6 and TRBJ2-2; 7 bases match TRBD1. The CDR3 is made up of 15 amino acids. V lost 6 bases, J lost 0 bases, and 4 bases stayed unmatched. The germline V gene has CDR1 MNHNY and CDR2 SVGAGI (reference sequence). CDR3 sequence: CASSFGTANTGELFF. The CDR3 DNA is TGTGCCAGCAGCTTCGGGACAGCGAACACCGGGGAGCTGTTTTTT.